These 30 T cell receptor beta chains share one sample of origin, sequenced in a study of OX40 agonist ivuxolimab in advanced cancers. The protocol was immunoSEQ multiplex PCR, while the TCRdb copy is restricted to in-frame clones and leaves out a portion. The sample gives around 48,000 clones, 65% to 85% of which show up once; around 1.1% is in the top ten. Sequenced material: CD4+ or CD8+ T cells sorted from blood, taken in a trial of the OX40 agonist ivuxolimab. The receptors come from an adult with an advanced solid tumor such as melanoma, head and neck, liver or kidney cancer.

Notes on this clone: One end of the junction varies from germline; a read error may be responsible. The chain employs TRBV18 and TRBJ1-1; possibly TRBD1 for D (6 bases). Germline V lookup: CDR1 KGHSH, CDR2 LQKENI. This CDR3 spans 13 amino acids. The CDR3 coding sequence is TGTGCCAGCTCCCCACAGGGCGGCACTGAAGCTTTCTTT. Its translation is CASSPQGGTEAFF.

The V gene is TRBV27, the J gene TRBJ2-2; 10 nucleotides match TRBD2. This CDR3 has 16 amino acids. Germline values: CDR1 MNHEY, CDR2 SMNVEV (reference sequence). Trimming cost V 5 bases and J 5 bases; bases outside gene matches: 8. In nucleotides, the CDR3 is TGTGCCAGCAGTCGTGCTAGCGGGAGATTTACCGGGGAGCTGTTTTTT. This codes for CASSRASGRFTGELFF.

The chain is built from TRBV27 and TRBJ2-7; 7 bases match TRBD1. Germline V gene data show CDR1 as MNHEY and CDR2 as SMNVEV (reference sequence). The V and J ends lost 5 bases and 0 bases, in that order; junction bases with no gene match: 7. This CDR3 spans 15 amino acids. CDR3 loop: CASSQQGRTSYEQYF. The CDR3 region has the DNA TGTGCCAGCAGTCAACAGGGGAGAACCTCCTACGAGCAGTACTTC.

The V call is TRBV6-6, the J call TRBJ2-7, with D perhaps given as TRBD1 or TRBD2 (7 bases each). V was cut by 0 bases and J by 4 bases, with 13 bases left in between. The V gene's germline CDR1 is MNHNY and CDR2 SVGAGI (reference sequence). The CDR3 extends over 15 amino acids. CDR3 nucleotide sequence: TGTGCCAGCAGTTACTCGGGAGGGGGCAGGTACGAGCAGTACTTC. Translating gives CASSYSGGGRYEQYF.

The chain employs TRBV7-9 and TRBJ1-3; D call uncertain. This CDR3 contains 14 residues. The V gene lost 1 base and the J gene lost 1 base, with 5 bases spanning the gap. Germline-derived CDR1 and CDR2 are SEHNR and FQNEAQ (reference sequence). This chain's CDR3 is CASSLGSSGNTIYF. CDR3 sequence (DNA): TGTGCCAGCAGCTTAGGGAGTTCTGGAAACACCATATATTTT.

The CDR3 DNA reads as TGTGCCAGCAGCAGTTCCTTAGCGGGGGGACAGACCCAGTACTTC. Protein product: CASSSSLAGGQTQYF. The chain combines TRBV11-1 with TRBJ2-5; 10 nucleotides match TRBD2. The CDR3 runs 15 residues. Trimming took 5 bases from V and 6 from J; bases not matched to a gene: 9. The germline V gene encodes CDR1 SGHAT and CDR2 FQDESV (reference sequence).

This chain links TRBV19 with TRBJ1-6; perhaps TRBD1 as D (6 bases). The germline V and J ends were trimmed by 8 bases and 7 bases, with 15 bases remaining between them. Germline V gene data show CDR1 as LNHDA and CDR2 as SQIVND (reference sequence). CDR3 length: 14 amino acids. The CDR3 sequence is CASDPGGENSPLHF. CDR3 sequence (DNA): TGTGCCAGTGATCCCGGGGGCGAAAATTCACCCCTCCACTTT.

This clone appeared once. The chain couples TRBV2 to TRBJ1-1; D is perhaps TRBD1 (6 bases). The V and J ends lost 6 bases and 0 bases respectively, with 8 bases between them. The CDR3 runs to 13 residues. Germline V gene data show CDR1 as SNHLY and CDR2 as FYNNEI. In DNA form, the CDR3 reads TGTGCCAGCAGCAGGGGCGTGAACACTGAAGCTTTCTTT. It specifies CASSRGVNTEAFF.

This chain connects TRBV5-8 to TRBJ1-1; D gene ambiguous. Per the germline V gene, CDR1 is SGHTS and CDR2 is YDEGEE. The CDR3 is 15 amino acids. Trimming pared 0 bases from V and 1 base from J, leaving 10 bases between. The CDR3 DNA is TGTGCCAGCAGCTTGGGGGCCAGAGGGAACACTGAAGCTTTCTTT. Translated: CASSLGARGNTEAFF.

The J gene is TRBJ2-5, the V gene TRBV7-8; the D gene is possibly TRBD1 (5 bases). This CDR3 region has 14 residues. The germline V gene has CDR1 SGHVS and CDR2 FQNEAQ. The ends were cut back, 3 bases at V and 2 bases at J, with 10 bases in the middle. CDR3 coding DNA: TGTGCCAGCAGCTTGGGGCAGGGTCAAGAGACCCAGTACTTC. Its protein product is CASSLGQGQETQYF.

This chain connects TRBV9 to TRBJ1-4; D gene unclear. Germline V gene data show CDR1 as SGDLS and CDR2 as YYNGEE. V lost 1 base, J lost 8 bases, and 12 bases lay in between. This CDR3 region has 14 residues. In DNA form, the CDR3 reads TGTGCCAGCAGCGTAACGGGCGAGGTGGAAAAACTGTTTTTT. The encoded protein is CASSVTGEVEKLFF.

The J gene is TRBJ2-5, the V gene TRBV7-3, with 7 bases fitting TRBD1. Germline loops: CDR1 SGHTA, CDR2 FQGTGA. The junction had 5 bases not matched to a gene; V was cut back by 5 bases and J by 5 bases. There are 13 residues in the CDR3. The CDR3 reads CASSKTGRETQYF. The CDR3 bases are TGTGCCAGCAGCAAGACAGGGCGGGAGACCCAGTACTTC.

The chain has TRBV2 and TRBJ2-1; 8 positions match TRBD1. The ends lost 9 bases at V and 7 bases at J; junction bases unmatched: 8. The CDR3 length is 13 residues. CDR1 and CDR2 (germline): SNHLY, FYNNEI. The CDR3 loop reads CASSDRDKNEQFF. The CDR3, as DNA: TGTGCCAGTTCGGACAGGGACAAAAATGAGCAGTTCTTC.

The chain recombines TRBV5-1 with TRBJ2-2; no clear D gene. In germline, CDR1 is SGHRS, CDR2 YFSETQ. CDR3 length: 13 amino acids. Trimming removed 4 bases at V and 4 bases at J, with 8 bases between. The CDR3 here is CASSLLGTGELFF. The CDR3 nucleotides are TGCGCCAGCAGCCTACTCGGCACCGGGGAGCTGTTTTTT.

The CDR3 region has the DNA TGTGCCAGCAGTCGAGTTGAGTCTAGCACAGATACGCAGTATTTT. Its protein product is CASSRVESSTDTQYF. The V and J genes are TRBV28 and TRBJ2-3; no clear D. The V end was cut by 5 bases, the J end by 0 bases, with 12 bases between. This CDR3 is built from 15 residues. CDR1 MDHEN and CDR2 SYDVKM come from the germline V gene. Variable domain in full (rest from reference TRBV28 and TRBJ2-3): DVKVTQSSRYLVKRTGEKVFLECVQDMDHENMFWYRQDPGLGLRLIYFSYDVKMKEKGDIPEGYSVSREKKERFSLILESASTNQTSMYLCASSRVESSTDTQYFGPGTRLTVL.

The chain uses TRBV6-1 and TRBJ2-7, with 7 bases identical to TRBD1. Germline CDR1 is MNHNS and CDR2 is SASEGT. The CDR3 sequence is 13 residues long. V lost 2 bases to trimming and J lost 7 bases; unmatched junction nucleotides: 5. The CDR3 bases are TGTGCCAGCAGTGAACACCCAGGGGGTGAGCAGTACTTC. It translates to CASSEHPGGEQYF.

V is TRBV2 and J is TRBJ1-6; TRBD1 matches at 7 bases. V shed 8 bases, J shed 10 bases, and the junction held 8 bases outside the gene matches. CDR3 length equals 13 residues. Germline lookup yields CDR1 SNHLY and CDR2 FYNNEI. DNA of the CDR3: TGTGCCAGCGTCCGGGACAGCCCATCACCCCTCCACTTT. As protein: CASVRDSPSPLHF.

The genes are TRBV5-1 and TRBJ1-2; D is uncertain. The CDR3 spans 12 residues. Looked up from germline, CDR1 is SGHRS and CDR2 is YFSETQ. V was pared by 2 bases and J by 6 bases, with 8 bases between. Here the CDR3 DNA reads TGCGCCAGCAGCTTAGAGTTGGATGGCTACACCTTC. It yields the protein CASSLELDGYTF.

The table lists this clone with a count of one. The gene calls are TRBV2 and TRBJ2-5, with D uncertain. Germline V gives CDR1 SNHLY, CDR2 FYNNEI. Trimming took off 8 bases at V and 2 bases at J, with 3 bases between the two ends. CDR3 length equals 10 residues. The CDR3 loop is CASGQETQYF. CDR3 DNA: TGTGCCAGCGGACAAGAGACCCAGTACTTC.

The rearrangement uses TRBV10-3 and TRBJ2-7; the match to TRBD1 covers 7 bases. The CDR3 has 14 amino acids. The germline gives CDR1 ENHRY, CDR2 SYGVKD. The trim removed 7 bases at V and 0 bases at J, leaving 6 bases unmatched. The CDR3 sequence: CAITRTGSSYEQYF. The CDR3 coding sequence is TGTGCCATCACCCGGACAGGAAGCTCCTACGAGCAGTACTTC.

This clone was found once. The chain couples TRBV5-1 to TRBJ2-4; TRBD2 matches at 7 bases. This CDR3 comprises 14 residues. The germline CDR1 and CDR2 sequences are SGHRS and YFSETQ. J lost 8 bases, V lost 5 bases, and 10 bases had no gene match. The CDR3 bases are TGCGCCAGCAGTGTTCGGGGGAGGGTGGACATTCAGTACTTC. Its translation: CASSVRGRVDIQYF.

The CDR3, as DNA: TGTGCCAGCAGCTTAGGACGGCTCGCCTACGAGCAGTACTTC. Translation: CASSLGRLAYEQYF. V and J are TRBV7-2 and TRBJ2-5; D gene uncertain. The DNA end is more similar to TRBJ2-7, so the J call may be wrong. The CDR3 length is 14 residues. Germline-derived CDR1 and CDR2 are SGHTA and FQGNSA.

The chain has TRBV19 and TRBJ2-7; weak D call: TRBD1 (6 bases). Germline CDR1 reads LNHDA; CDR2 reads SQIVND (reference sequence). Trimming pared 6 bases from V and 0 bases from J, leaving 21 bases between. This CDR3 is built from 17 residues. This CDR3 is CASRLTGRGFGSYEQYF. Here the CDR3 DNA reads TGTGCCAGTAGGTTGACAGGAAGAGGCTTTGGCTCCTACGAGCAGTACTTC.

The chain uses TRBV12-5 and TRBJ1-5; D unresolved. The CDR3 runs 14 residues. Trimming took 4 bases from V and 0 from J, leaving 7 bases between them. Germline CDR1 is LGHNT and CDR2 is FRNRAP. DNA for the CDR3: TGTGCTAGTGGTTGGACGGATAGCAATCAGCCCCAGCATTTT. The encoded protein is CASGWTDSNQPQHF.

This clone has only a few counts. The chain carries TRBV14 and TRBJ1-4; 8 bases fit TRBD1. The CDR3 length is 15 residues. Germline loops: CDR1 SGHDN, CDR2 FVKESK. V trimming: 1 base; J trimming: 8 bases; junction bases outside the gene matches: 6. CDR3 bases: TGTGCCAGCAGCCAAGTCGGAGGACAGGGCGAAAAACTGTTTTTT. This gives the protein CASSQVGGQGEKLFF.

This chain joins TRBV4-3 and TRBJ2-3; no definite D call. CDR1 LGHNA and CDR2 YSLEER come from the germline V gene. V was trimmed by 0 bases and J by 6 bases, leaving 10 bases between them. CDR3 length equals 14 residues. DNA for the CDR3: TGCGCCAGCAGCCAAGAGTGGTTAAGGGATACGCAGTATTTT. Its protein product is CASSQEWLRDTQYF.

The V gene is TRBV25-1, the J gene TRBJ1-1, with TRBD1 identical over 8 bases. Germline CDR1 is MGHDK and CDR2 is SYGVNS. J lost 4 bases, V lost 3 bases, and 7 bases had no gene match. The CDR3 totals 15 residues. CDR3 in amino acids: CASSDSWTGTTEAFF. The CDR3 DNA is TGTGCCAGCAGTGATAGCTGGACAGGGACCACTGAAGCTTTCTTT. Based on the CDR3 plus reference TRBV25-1 and TRBJ1-1, the full variable domain is EADIYQTPRYLVIGTGKKITLECSQTMGHDKMYWYQQDPGMELHLIHYSYGVNSTEKGDLSSESTVSRIRTEHFPLTLESARPSHTSQYLCASSDSWTGTTEAFFGQGTRLTVV.

The J gene is TRBJ2-3, the V gene TRBV11-3, with TRBD2 matching over 8 bases. This CDR3 is 15 amino acids long. Germline assignment: CDR1 SGHNT and CDR2 YENEEA. With 1 base clipped from V and 0 bases from J, the junction kept 0 bases outside the gene matches. As DNA, the CDR3 is TGTGCCAGCAGCTTAGGCGGGGGGAGCACAGATACGCAGTATTTT. This sequence encodes CASSLGGGSTDTQYF.

The chain has TRBV7-8 and TRBJ2-5; 8 bases agree with TRBD2. This CDR3 contains 14 residues. The trim removed 5 bases at V and 2 bases at J, leaving 4 bases unmatched. Germline assignment: CDR1 SGHVS and CDR2 FQNEAQ. The CDR3 nucleotides read TGTGCCAGCAGCCGGGGGGGGGAGCAAGAGACCCAGTACTTC. Protein product: CASSRGGEQETQYF.

The chain joins TRBV4-2 to TRBJ1-2; the match to TRBD1 covers 8 bases. The CDR3 sequence is 17 residues long. The V segment lost 0 bases and the J segment 2 bases; nucleotides outside the gene matches: 8. The germline V gene encodes CDR1 LGHNA and CDR2 YNFKEQ. The CDR3 is CASSQDTGQGANYGYTF. The CDR3 DNA reads as TGTGCCAGCAGCCAAGATACGGGGCAGGGGGCGAACTATGGCTACACCTTC.